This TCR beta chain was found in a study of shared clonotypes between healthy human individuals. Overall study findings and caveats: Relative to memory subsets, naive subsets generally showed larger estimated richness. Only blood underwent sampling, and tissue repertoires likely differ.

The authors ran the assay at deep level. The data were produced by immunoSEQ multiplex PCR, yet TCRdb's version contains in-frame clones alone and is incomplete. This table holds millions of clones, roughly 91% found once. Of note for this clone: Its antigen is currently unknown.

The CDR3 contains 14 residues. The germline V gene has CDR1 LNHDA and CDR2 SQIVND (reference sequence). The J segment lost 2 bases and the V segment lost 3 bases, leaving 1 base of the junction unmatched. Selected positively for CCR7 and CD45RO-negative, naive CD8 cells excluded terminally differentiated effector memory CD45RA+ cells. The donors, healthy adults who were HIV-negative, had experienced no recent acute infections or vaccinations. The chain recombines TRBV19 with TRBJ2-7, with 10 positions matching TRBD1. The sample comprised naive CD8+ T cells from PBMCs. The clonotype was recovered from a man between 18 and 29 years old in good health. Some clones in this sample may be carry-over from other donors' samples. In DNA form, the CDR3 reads TGTGCCAGTAGTATGGGACAGGGGCCCTACGAGCAGTACTTC. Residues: CASSMGQGPYEQYF. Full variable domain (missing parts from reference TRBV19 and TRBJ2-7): DGGITQSPKYLFRKEGQNVTLSCEQNLNHDAMYWYRQDPGQGLRLIYYSQIVNDFQKGDIAEGYSVSREKKESFPLTVTSAQKNPTAFYLCASSMGQGPYEQYFGPGTRLTVT.